The next 2 T cell receptor beta chains were all read from a single sample in a study of CD8 T cells in ankylosing spondylitis (dated by TCRdb to about 2017). Preparation of the library involved 5' RACE. Sequencing relied on an Illumina HiSeq 2500. TCRdb handled the public reads itself, with Q25 trimming in fastp and clone calling in MiXCR, and kept productive beta chains. Entries that share a CDR3 protein sequence are merged under the most common genes and DNA. The sample table contains fewer than 550,000 distinct CDR3 sequences; only one count was recorded for roughly 5.2% of them. Around 3.5% of the sample is in the top ten clones. Their target antigens are unknown. Overall study outcomes, separate from this receptor: A TCR beta motif of eight highly homologous amino acid variants appeared characteristic of blood from ankylosing spondylitis patients.

The material sequenced was blood, either unsorted or a sorted T cell fraction (not recorded which). These receptors came from a male donor with ankylosing spondylitis.

CDR3 nucleotides: TGTGCCAGCAGCTCCGAGGGTCTTAGCTATGGCTACACCTTC. It translates to CASSSEGLSYGYTF. The chain is built from TRBV7-2 and TRBJ1-2; D unclear. Germline CDR1 is SGHTA and CDR2 is FQGNSA. The CDR3 sequence is 14 residues long. V dropped 4 bases and J dropped 4 bases, with 13 bases sitting between them.

This clonotype occurred many times. The genes are TRBV20-1 and TRBJ2-7; possibly TRBD1 for D (6 bases). V was pared by 2 bases and J by 4 bases, with 15 bases between. CDR1 is DFQATT, CDR2 SNEGSKA, per germline (reference sequence). The length of the CDR3 is 14 residues. The CDR3 bases are TGCAGTGCTAGACCAGACAGGAGTCCTTACGAGCAGTACTTC. Encoded protein: CSARPDRSPYEQYF.